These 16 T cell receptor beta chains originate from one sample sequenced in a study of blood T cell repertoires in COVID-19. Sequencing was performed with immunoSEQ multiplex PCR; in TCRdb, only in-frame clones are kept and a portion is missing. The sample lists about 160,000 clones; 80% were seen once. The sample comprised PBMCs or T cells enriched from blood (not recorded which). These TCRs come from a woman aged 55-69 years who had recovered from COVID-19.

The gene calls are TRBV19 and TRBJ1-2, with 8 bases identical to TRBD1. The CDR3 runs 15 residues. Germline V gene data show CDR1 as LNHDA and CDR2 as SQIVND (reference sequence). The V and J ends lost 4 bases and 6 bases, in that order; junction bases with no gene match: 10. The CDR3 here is CASSTTARGLNGYTF. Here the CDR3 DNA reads TGTGCCAGTAGTACGACGGCCAGGGGGCTCAATGGCTACACCTTC.

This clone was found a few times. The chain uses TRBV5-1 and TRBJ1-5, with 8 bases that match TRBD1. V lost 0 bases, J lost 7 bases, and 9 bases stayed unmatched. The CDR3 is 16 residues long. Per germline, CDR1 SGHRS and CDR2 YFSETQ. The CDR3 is CASSLEAGGLKQPQHF. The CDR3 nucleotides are TGCGCCAGCAGCTTGGAGGCAGGGGGCCTCAAACAGCCCCAGCATTTT.

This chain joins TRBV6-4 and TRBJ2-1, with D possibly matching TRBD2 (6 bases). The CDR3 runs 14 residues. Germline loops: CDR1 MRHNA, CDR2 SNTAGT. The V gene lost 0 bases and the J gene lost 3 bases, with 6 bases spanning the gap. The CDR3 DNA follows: TGTGCCAGCAGTGACTCGACTAGCTACAATGAGCAGTTCTTC. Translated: CASSDSTSYNEQFF.

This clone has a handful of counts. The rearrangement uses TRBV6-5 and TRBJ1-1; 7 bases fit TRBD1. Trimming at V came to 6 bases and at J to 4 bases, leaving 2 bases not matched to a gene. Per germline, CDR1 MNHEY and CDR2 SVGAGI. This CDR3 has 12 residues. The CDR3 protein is CASSPGGTEAFF. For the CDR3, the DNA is TGTGCCAGCAGCCCAGGGGGCACTGAAGCTTTCTTT.

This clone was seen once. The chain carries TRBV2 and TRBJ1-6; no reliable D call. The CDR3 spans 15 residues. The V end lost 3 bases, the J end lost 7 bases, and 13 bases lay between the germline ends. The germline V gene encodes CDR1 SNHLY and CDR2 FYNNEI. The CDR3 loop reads CASSEQSGINSPLHF. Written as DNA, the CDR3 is TGTGCCAGCAGTGAGCAAAGCGGGATAAATTCACCCCTCCACTTT.

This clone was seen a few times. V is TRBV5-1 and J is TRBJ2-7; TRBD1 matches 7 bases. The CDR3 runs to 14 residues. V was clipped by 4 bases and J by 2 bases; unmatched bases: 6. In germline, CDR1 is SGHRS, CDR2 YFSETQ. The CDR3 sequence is CASSVIDRAYEQYF. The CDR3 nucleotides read TGCGCCAGCAGCGTAATCGACAGGGCCTACGAGCAGTACTTC. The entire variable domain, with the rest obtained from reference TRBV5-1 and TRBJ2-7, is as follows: KAGVTQTPRYLIKTRGQQVTLSCSPISGHRSVSWYQQTPGQGLQFLFEYFSETQRNKGNFPGRFSGRQFSNSRSEMNVSTLELGDSALYLCASSVIDRAYEQYFGPGTRLTVT.

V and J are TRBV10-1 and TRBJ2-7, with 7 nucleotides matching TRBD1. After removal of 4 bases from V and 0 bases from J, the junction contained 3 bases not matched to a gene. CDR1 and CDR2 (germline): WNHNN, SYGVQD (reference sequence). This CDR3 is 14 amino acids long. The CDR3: CASSGTGSSYEQYF. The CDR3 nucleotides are TGCGCCAGCAGTGGGACAGGTAGCTCCTACGAGCAGTACTTC.

The CDR3 DNA reads TGTGCCTGGAGTGGGACAGGGATAAATTCACCCCTCCACTTT. Translating gives CAWSGTGINSPLHF. The chain combines TRBV30 with TRBJ1-6; 8 bases line up with TRBD1. V was pared by 1 base and J by 7 bases, with 3 bases of the junction left unmatched. This CDR3 is built from 14 residues. The germline V gene has CDR1 GTSNPN and CDR2 SVGIG (reference sequence).

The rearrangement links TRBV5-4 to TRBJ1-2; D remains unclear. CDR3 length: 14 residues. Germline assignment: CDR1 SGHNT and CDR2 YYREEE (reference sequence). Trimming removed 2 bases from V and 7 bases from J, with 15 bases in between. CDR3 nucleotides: TGTGCCAGCAGCTTCCGGACGGAGCGGACTGGCTACACCTTC. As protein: CASSFRTERTGYTF.

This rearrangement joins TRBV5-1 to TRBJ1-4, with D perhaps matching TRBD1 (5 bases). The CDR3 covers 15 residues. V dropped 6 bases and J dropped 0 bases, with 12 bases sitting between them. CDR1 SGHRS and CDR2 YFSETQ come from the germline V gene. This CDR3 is CASTEGTATNEKLFF. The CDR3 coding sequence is TGCGCCAGCACGGAGGGGACGGCAACTAATGAAAAACTGTTTTTT.

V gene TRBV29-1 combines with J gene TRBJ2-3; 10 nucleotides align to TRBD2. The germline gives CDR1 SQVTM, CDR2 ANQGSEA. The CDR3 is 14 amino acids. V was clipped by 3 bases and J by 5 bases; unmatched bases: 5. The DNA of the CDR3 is TGCAGCGTTGACCCGGGACTAGCGCGAGATACGCAGTATTTT. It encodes CSVDPGLARDTQYF.

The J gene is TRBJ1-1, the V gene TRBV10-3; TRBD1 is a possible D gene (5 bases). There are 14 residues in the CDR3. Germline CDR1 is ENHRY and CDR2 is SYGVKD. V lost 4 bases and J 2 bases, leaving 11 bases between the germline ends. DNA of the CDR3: TGTGCCATCAGTGTACAGGAAAGTAACACTGAAGCTTTCTTT. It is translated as CAISVQESNTEAFF.

CDR3 sequence (DNA): TGTGCCAGCAGTCCATTAGGACTCCGGGGGTACAATGAGCAGTTCTTC. This codes for CASSPLGLRGYNEQFF. V gene TRBV27 combines with J gene TRBJ2-1, with D tentatively TRBD2 (6 bases). V was shortened by 5 bases and J by 4 bases, with 18 bases between the two germline ends. CDR1 and CDR2 (germline): MNHEY, SMNVEV (reference sequence). The CDR3 loop spans 16 amino acids.

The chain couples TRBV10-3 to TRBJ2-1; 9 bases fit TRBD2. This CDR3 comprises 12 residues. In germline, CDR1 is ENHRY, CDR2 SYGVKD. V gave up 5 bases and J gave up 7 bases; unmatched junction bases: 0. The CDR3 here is CAISTSGNEQFF. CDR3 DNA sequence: TGTGCCATCAGTACTAGCGGGAATGAGCAGTTCTTC.

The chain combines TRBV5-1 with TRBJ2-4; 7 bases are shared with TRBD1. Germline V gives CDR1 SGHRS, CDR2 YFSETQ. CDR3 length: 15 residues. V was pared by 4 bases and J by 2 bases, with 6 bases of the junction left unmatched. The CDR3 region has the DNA TGCGCCAGCAGCCCGACGACAGGGTCCAAAAACATTCAGTACTTC. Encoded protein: CASSPTTGSKNIQYF.

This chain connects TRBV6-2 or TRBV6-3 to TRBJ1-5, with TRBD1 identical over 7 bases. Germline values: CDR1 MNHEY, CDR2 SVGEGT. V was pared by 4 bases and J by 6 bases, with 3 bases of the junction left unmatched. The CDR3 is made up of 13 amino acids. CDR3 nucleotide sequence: TGTGCCAGCAGTTCCGACAGGGCTCAGCCCCAGCATTTT. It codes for CASSSDRAQPQHF.